The 12 T cell receptor beta chains in this list originate from one sample, sequenced in a study of T cells in Graves' hyperthyroidism and ophthalmopathy. TCR beta CDR3 regions were amplified from RNA. Initially, a first-round RT-PCR of the TCR CDR3 employed the HTBI primer set. TCRdb fed the multiplex PCR reads into MiXCR, producing one record per CDR3 protein. The sample consists of hundreds of thousands of distinct CDR3 sequences, 38% of them appearing once. The sample was blood. These receptor sequences come from a man aged 18 to 29 with Graves' hyperthyroidism.

This sequence joins TRBV20-1 and TRBJ2-7, with TRBD1 matching over 7 bases. V was clipped by 3 bases and J by 4 bases; unmatched bases: 12. The CDR3 contains 15 residues. Germline V CDR1 and CDR2: DFQATT, SNEGSKA (reference sequence). The DNA of the CDR3 is TGCAGTGCTAGTTCACAGGGGAGCCTTCAGTACGAGCAGTACTTC. Protein sequence: CSASSQGSLQYEQYF.

The chain joins TRBV25-1 to TRBJ1-4; 7 nucleotides agree with TRBD1. Trimming cost V 7 bases and J 7 bases; bases outside gene matches: 9. The CDR3 totals 14 residues. Germline V gene data show CDR1 as MGHDK and CDR2 as SYGVNS. CDR3 coding DNA: TGTGCCAGCAAAAGGGGGAGGACAGGTGAAAAACTGTTTTTT. Its protein product is CASKRGRTGEKLFF.

This chain uses TRBV7-9 with TRBJ2-2; the D gene is possibly TRBD2 (5 bases). In germline, CDR1 is SEHNR, CDR2 FQNEAQ (reference sequence). The CDR3 totals 15 residues. The V end was cut by 4 bases, the J end by 6 bases, with 15 bases between. The CDR3 DNA follows: TGTGCCAGCAGCTGGGAGTATTCGGGTTCCGGGGAGCTGTTTTTT. Its translation: CASSWEYSGSGELFF. The full variable domain, its missing parts supplied by reference TRBV7-9 and TRBJ2-2, is DTGVSQNPRHKITKRGQNVTFRCDPISEHNRLYWYRQTLGQGPEFLTYFQNEAQLEKSRLLSDRFSAERPKGSFSTLEIQRTEQGDSAMYLCASSWEYSGSGELFFGEGSRLTVL.

This chain links TRBV28 with TRBJ1-1; the D is unclear. Trimming removed 11 bases at V and 1 base at J, with 11 bases between. This CDR3 is 12 amino acids long. Germline V gives CDR1 MDHEN, CDR2 SYDVKM. CDR3 region: CAGGDTNTEAFF. In nucleotides, the CDR3 is TGTGCCGGCGGAGACACGAACACTGAAGCTTTCTTT.

This clonotype was seen a few times. CDR3 DNA sequence: TGTGCCATCAGTGAGTACTCCCCTGAGGACTCTGGAAACACCATATATTTT. It translates to CAISEYSPEDSGNTIYF. The chain combines TRBV10-3 with TRBJ1-3; D is unresolved. The CDR3 length is 17 residues. Germline V lookup: CDR1 ENHRY, CDR2 SYGVKD. Trimming took 1 base from V and 0 from J, leaving 13 bases between them.

The chain employs TRBV6-2 or TRBV6-3 and TRBJ1-2; D is unclear. The germline V gene encodes CDR1 MNHEY and CDR2 SVGEGT. The V end lost 0 bases, the J end lost 3 bases, and 5 bases lay between the germline ends. The CDR3 extends over 13 amino acids. The CDR3 DNA is TGTGCCAGCAGTTACTCGGATTACTATGGCTACACCTTC. This gives the protein CASSYSDYYGYTF.

The V gene is TRBV19, the J gene TRBJ1-1; D not resolved. The CDR3 runs 13 residues. With 4 bases removed from V and 3 bases from J, the gap between germline ends came to 9 bases. CDR1 and CDR2 from the germline V gene are LNHDA and SQIVND (reference sequence). CDR3 sequence reads: CASSRWEDTEAFF. CDR3 nucleotide sequence: TGTGCCAGTAGTAGGTGGGAAGACACTGAAGCTTTCTTT. Complete variable domain (other parts from reference TRBV19 and TRBJ1-1): DGGITQSPKYLFRKEGQNVTLSCEQNLNHDAMYWYRQDPGQGLRLIYYSQIVNDFQKGDIAEGYSVSREKKESFPLTVTSAQKNPTAFYLCASSRWEDTEAFFGQGTRLTVV.

The V gene is TRBV7-2, the J gene TRBJ2-7; D is undetermined. Germline CDR1 and CDR2: SGHTA and FQGNSA. V was clipped by 2 bases and J by 3 bases, with 14 bases between them. CDR3 length: 15 amino acids. DNA for the CDR3: TGTGCCAGCAGCTTAAATCGGCAGGAGCTCTACGAGCAGTACTTC. Amino acid sequence: CASSLNRQELYEQYF.

This clonotype was found a few times. This chain connects TRBV7-9 to TRBJ2-5; 8 nucleotides match TRBD2. The germline V gene encodes CDR1 SEHNR and CDR2 FQNEAQ (reference sequence). The V and J ends lost 8 bases and 0 bases, in that order; junction bases with no gene match: 8. The CDR3 totals 15 residues. The DNA for the CDR3 is TGTGCCAGCGGTGCGCCTAGCGGGTACCAAGAGACCCAGTACTTC. Protein: CASGAPSGYQETQYF.

This chain links TRBV7-9 with TRBJ1-5; D ambiguous. From germline, CDR1 is SEHNR and CDR2 FQNEAQ (reference sequence). Trimming pared 11 bases from V and 2 bases from J, leaving 22 bases between. The length of the CDR3 is 16 residues. In nucleotides, the CDR3 is TGTGCCTGGACCCCCCGGACCTCGGGCGGCAATCAGCCCCAGCATTTT. Encoded protein: CAWTPRTSGGNQPQHF.

This clonotype was counted at least ten times. V and J are TRBV4-2 and TRBJ1-6, with D possibly TRBD1 on 6 matching bases. The CDR3 contains 16 residues. With 4 bases removed from V and 13 bases from J, the gap between germline ends came to 23 bases. Looked up from germline, CDR1 is LGHNA and CDR2 is YNFKEQ. CDR3 bases: TGTGCCAGCAGCCCTGGGCCCGACAGGACGGGGGTGCCCCTCCACTTT. Translation: CASSPGPDRTGVPLHF.

This clonotype was counted at least ten times. The chain couples TRBV12-3 or TRBV12-4 to TRBJ1-6, with 7 bases matching TRBD1. The CDR3 has 14 amino acids. V trimming: 1 base; J trimming: 10 bases; junction bases outside the gene matches: 4. The DNA of the CDR3 is TGTGCCAGCAGTTTAGGGGACAGTGCGTCACCCCTCCACTTT. It translates to CASSLGDSASPLHF.